The source of this T cell receptor (beta chain) is a study of T cell responses to AZD1222 COVID-19 vaccine. Study-wide results and caveats: Clonal diversity may have been underestimated in mostly white British donors. Two AZD1222 doses significantly raised spike-specific TCR breadth and depth over controls. Nearly half of the spike-specific TCRs reportedly recognize variant regions that carry no mutations.

Germline V lookup: CDR1 SNHLY, CDR2 FYNNEI. V was cut by 7 bases and J by 10 bases, with 16 bases left in between. This CDR3 contains 13 residues. Generated by immunoSEQ multiplex PCR, the TCRdb table keeps only in-frame clones and is missing some. The sample holds over 50,000 clones; 81% are singletons and the top ten take 26%. In this sample, this clone turned up a few times. Its specificity is not known. The study pooled second doses at about 4 or about 12 weeks. The input for sequencing was peripheral blood, taken 28 days after the second AZD1222 dose. The sequence came from an adult who received the AZD1222 COVID-19 vaccine. The genes are TRBV2 and TRBJ1-4; no reliable D call. The CDR3, as DNA: TGTGCCAGCACCCCACCGGGGAACGCAAAACTGTTTTTT. Its protein is CASTPPGNAKLFF. The whole variable domain, filled in from reference TRBV2 and TRBJ1-4, reads EPEVTQTPSHQVTQMGQEVILRCVPISNHLYFYWYRQILGQKVEFLVSFYNNEISEKSEIFDDQFSVERPDGSNFTLKIRSTKLEDSAMYFCASTPPGNAKLFFGSGTQLSVL.